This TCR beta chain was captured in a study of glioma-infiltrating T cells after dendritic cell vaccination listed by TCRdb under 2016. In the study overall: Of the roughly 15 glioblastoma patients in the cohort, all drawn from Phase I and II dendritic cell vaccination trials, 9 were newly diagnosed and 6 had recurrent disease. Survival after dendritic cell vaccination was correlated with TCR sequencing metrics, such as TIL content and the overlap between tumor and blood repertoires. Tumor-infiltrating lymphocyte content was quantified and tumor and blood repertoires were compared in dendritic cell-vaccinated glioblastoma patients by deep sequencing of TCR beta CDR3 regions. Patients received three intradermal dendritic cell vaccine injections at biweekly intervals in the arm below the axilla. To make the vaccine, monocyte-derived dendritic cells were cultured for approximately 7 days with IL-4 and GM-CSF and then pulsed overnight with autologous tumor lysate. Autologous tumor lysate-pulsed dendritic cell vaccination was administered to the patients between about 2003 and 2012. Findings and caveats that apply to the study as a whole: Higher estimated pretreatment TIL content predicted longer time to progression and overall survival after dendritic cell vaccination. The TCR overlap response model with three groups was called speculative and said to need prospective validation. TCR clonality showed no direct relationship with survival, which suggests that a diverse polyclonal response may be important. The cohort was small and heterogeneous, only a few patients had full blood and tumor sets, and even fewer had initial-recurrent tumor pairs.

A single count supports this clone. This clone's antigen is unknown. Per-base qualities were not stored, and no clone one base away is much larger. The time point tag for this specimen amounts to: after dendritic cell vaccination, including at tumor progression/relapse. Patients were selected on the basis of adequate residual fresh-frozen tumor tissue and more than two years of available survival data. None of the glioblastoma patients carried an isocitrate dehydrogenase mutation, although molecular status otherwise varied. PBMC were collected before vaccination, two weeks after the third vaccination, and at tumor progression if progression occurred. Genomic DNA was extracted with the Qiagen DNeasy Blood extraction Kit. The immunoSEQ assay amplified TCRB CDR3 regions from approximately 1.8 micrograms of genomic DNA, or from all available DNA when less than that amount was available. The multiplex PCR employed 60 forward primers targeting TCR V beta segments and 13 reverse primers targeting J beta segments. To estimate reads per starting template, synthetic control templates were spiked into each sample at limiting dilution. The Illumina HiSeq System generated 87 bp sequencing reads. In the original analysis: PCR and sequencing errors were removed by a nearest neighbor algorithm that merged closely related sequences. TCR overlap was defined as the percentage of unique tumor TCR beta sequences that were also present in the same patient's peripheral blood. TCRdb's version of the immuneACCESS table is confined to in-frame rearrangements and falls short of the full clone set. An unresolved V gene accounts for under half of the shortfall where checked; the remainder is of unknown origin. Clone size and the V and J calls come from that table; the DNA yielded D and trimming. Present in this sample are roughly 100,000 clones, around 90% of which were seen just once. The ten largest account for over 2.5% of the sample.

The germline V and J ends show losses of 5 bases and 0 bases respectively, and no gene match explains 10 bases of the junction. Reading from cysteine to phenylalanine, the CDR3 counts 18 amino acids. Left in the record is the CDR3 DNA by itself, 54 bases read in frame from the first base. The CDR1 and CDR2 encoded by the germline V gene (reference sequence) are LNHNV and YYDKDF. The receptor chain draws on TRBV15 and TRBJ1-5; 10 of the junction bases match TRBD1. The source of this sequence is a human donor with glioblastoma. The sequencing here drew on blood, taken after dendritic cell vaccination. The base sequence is TGTGCCACCAGCCCCCGGGACAGGGGAACTCTTAGCAATCAGCCCCAGCATTTT. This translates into CATSPRDRGTLSNQPQHF.